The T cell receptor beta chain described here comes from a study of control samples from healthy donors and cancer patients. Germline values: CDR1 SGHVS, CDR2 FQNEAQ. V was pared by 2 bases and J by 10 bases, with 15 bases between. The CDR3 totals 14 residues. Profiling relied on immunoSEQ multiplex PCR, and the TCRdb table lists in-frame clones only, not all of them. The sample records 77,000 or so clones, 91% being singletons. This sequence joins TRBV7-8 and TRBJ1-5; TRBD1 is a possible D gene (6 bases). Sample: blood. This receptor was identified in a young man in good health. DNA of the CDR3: TGTGCCAGCAGCTTAACCGGGGGGGGCGAACCCCAGCATTTT. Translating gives CASSLTGGGEPQHF.